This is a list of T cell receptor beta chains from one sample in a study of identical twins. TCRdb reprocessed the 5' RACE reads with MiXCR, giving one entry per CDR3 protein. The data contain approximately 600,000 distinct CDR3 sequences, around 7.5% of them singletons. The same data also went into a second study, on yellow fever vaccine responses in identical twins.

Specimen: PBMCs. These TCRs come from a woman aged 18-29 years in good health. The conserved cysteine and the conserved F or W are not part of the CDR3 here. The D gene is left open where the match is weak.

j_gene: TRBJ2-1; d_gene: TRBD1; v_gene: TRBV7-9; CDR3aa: ASSLNRDRVTNEQF
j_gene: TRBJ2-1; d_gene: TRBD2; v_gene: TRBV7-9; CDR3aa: ASRAGGDNEQF
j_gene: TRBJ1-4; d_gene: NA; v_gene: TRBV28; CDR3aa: ASSLFDPPEKLF
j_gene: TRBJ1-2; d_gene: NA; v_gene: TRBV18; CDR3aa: ASSPTEYGYT
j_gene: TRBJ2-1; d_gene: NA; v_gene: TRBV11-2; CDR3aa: ASSLGREYNEQF
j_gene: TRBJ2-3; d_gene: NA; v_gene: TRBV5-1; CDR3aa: ASSQIKAGADTQY
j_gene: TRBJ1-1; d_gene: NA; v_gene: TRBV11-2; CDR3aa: ASSLDQGLGEAF
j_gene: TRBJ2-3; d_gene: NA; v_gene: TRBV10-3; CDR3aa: AIREHPGDPDTQY
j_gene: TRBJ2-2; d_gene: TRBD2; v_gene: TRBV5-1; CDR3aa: ASSLTSGGPSPGELF
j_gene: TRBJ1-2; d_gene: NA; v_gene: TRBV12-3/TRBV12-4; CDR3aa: HPPDRSLLRSNYGYT
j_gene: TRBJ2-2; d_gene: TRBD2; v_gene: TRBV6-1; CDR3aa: ASRRTGASGTGELF
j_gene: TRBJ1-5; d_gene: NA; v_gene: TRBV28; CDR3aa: ASRPGQPINQPQH